Below, 21 T cell receptor beta chains from the same sample are listed, as sequenced in a study of blood T cell repertoires in COVID-19. Data came from immunoSEQ multiplex PCR; TCRdb stores just in-frame clones and leaves some out. The top ten hold less than 25% of the sample, which has 90,000 to 100,000 clones, under 85% seen once. Sequencing was done on a sample of peripheral blood. These receptors originate from a man in his 70s with acute or convalescent COVID-19.

V gene TRBV4-2 combines with J gene TRBJ1-3; D unclear. Germline CDR1 is LGHNA and CDR2 is YNFKEQ. Between the trimmed V and J ends, which lost 0 bases and 1 base, there was a span of 7 bases. CDR3 size: 15 residues. CDR3 DNA sequence: TGTGCCAGCAGCCAAGATTACAATTCTGGAAACACCATATATTTT. Its protein product is CASSQDYNSGNTIYF.

The chain carries TRBV7-2 and TRBJ2-3; 9 nucleotides line up with TRBD1. Per the germline V gene, CDR1 is SGHTA and CDR2 is FQGNSA. This CDR3 spans 17 amino acids. With 3 bases clipped from V and 5 bases from J, the junction kept 12 bases outside the gene matches. This CDR3 reads CASSLYLGQGLGDTQYF. In DNA, the CDR3 is TGTGCCAGCAGCTTGTACTTGGGACAGGGATTGGGAGATACGCAGTATTTT.

V gene TRBV14 combines with J gene TRBJ2-5; 8 bases are shared with TRBD1. V gave up 8 bases and J gave up 1 base; unmatched junction bases: 6. The germline gives CDR1 SGHDN, CDR2 FVKESK. The CDR3 has 14 amino acids. The CDR3 reads CASGIGQGQETQYF. CDR3 coding DNA: TGTGCCAGCGGTATCGGACAGGGCCAAGAGACCCAGTACTTC.

The J gene is TRBJ1-4, the V gene TRBV6-5, with D uncertain. The CDR3 spans 13 residues. Germline V gives CDR1 MNHEY, CDR2 SVGAGI. With 6 bases removed from V and 3 bases from J, the gap between germline ends came to 8 bases. The chain's CDR3 is CASSGLANEKLFF. The CDR3 coding sequence is TGTGCCAGCAGCGGTTTAGCTAATGAAAAACTGTTTTTT.

This clone turned up a few times. This rearrangement joins TRBV2 to TRBJ2-1, with 15 bases that match TRBD2. The length of the CDR3 is 16 residues. V dropped 5 bases and J dropped 6; count of bases not matched to a gene: 5. Germline V gene sequence: CDR1 SNHLY, CDR2 FYNNEI. Written as DNA, the CDR3 is TGTGCCAGCAGTCCCGGGACTAGCGGGAGGACCAATGAGCAGTTCTTC. It is translated as CASSPGTSGRTNEQFF. Supplemented by reference TRBV2 and TRBJ2-1, the full variable domain reads EPEVTQTPSHQVTQMGQEVILRCVPISNHLYFYWYRQILGQKVEFLVSFYNNEISEKSEIFDDQFSVERPDGSNFTLKIRSTKLEDSAMYFCASSPGTSGRTNEQFFGPGTRLTVL.

About this clone: At one end, the junction sequence differs from germline, possibly due to a read error. The chain joins TRBV7-7 to TRBJ2-1, with TRBD2 identical over 15 bases. Germline loops: CDR1 SSHAT, CDR2 FNYEAQ (reference sequence). This CDR3 spans 18 amino acids. CDR3 residues: CASSRFLPGLAGGGEQFF. The CDR3 nucleotides are TGTGCTAGCAGCCGCTTCCTGCCGGGACTAGCGGGAGGAGGGGAGCAGTTCTTC.

This chain connects TRBV3-1 (or the pseudogene TRBV3-2) to TRBJ2-2; D is possibly TRBD2 (6 bases). CDR1 LGHDT and CDR2 YNNKEL come from the germline V gene (reference sequence). This CDR3 is 14 amino acids long. Deletions cut 6 bases from V and 5 bases from J, with 13 bases between. CDR3: CASSQFLATGELFF. CDR3 bases: TGTGCCAGCAGTCAATTCCTAGCGACCGGGGAGCTGTTTTTT.

The rearrangement links TRBV5-1 to TRBJ2-2; D possibly corresponds to TRBD1 (5 bases). Between the trimmed V and J ends, which lost 10 bases and 5 bases, there was a span of 21 bases. Germline V gives CDR1 SGHRS, CDR2 YFSETQ. This CDR3 region has 15 residues. CDR3 bases: TGCGCCTCCCAGTTGGGCAGGGATTGGACCGGGGAGCTGTTTTTT. Translation: CASQLGRDWTGELFF.

This clone was counted at least ten times. The chain employs TRBV5-6 and TRBJ1-5; TRBD1 matches at 8 bases. Trimming took 2 bases from V and 2 from J; bases not matched to a gene: 6. Looked up from germline, CDR1 is SGHDT and CDR2 is YYEEEE. The CDR3 is 16 residues long. CDR3 region: CASSFTGGGGNQPQHF. CDR3 coding DNA: TGTGCCAGCAGCTTCACAGGGGGGGGCGGCAATCAGCCCCAGCATTTT.

The rearrangement uses TRBV3-1 (or the pseudogene TRBV3-2) and TRBJ1-5; 7 bases fit TRBD1. V shed 1 base, J shed 6 bases, and the junction held 3 bases outside the gene matches. The CDR3 covers 14 residues. CDR1 is LGHDT, CDR2 YNNKEL, per germline (reference sequence). CDR3 sequence (DNA): TGTGCCAGCAGCCAAGGGCAGGGGGTTCAGCCCCAGCATTTT. Translation gives CASSQGQGVQPQHF.

The chain employs TRBV6-2 or TRBV6-3 and TRBJ2-7; 9 positions agree with TRBD1. J was trimmed by 7 bases and V by 2 bases; bases with no gene match: 6. The V gene's germline CDR1 is MNHEY and CDR2 SVGEGT. The CDR3 is 14 amino acids. The CDR3 nucleotides are TGTGCCAGCAGTTACCCTGGGACAGGGAGGGAGCAGTACTTC. It codes for CASSYPGTGREQYF.

This clone was recorded only once. The chain joins TRBV19 to TRBJ2-5; TRBD1 matches at 7 bases. There are 15 residues in the CDR3. Trimming took 4 bases from V and 5 from J; bases not matched to a gene: 10. Germline CDR1 and CDR2: LNHDA and SQIVND (reference sequence). The CDR3 loop reads CASSTRQGLRETQYF. Written as DNA, the CDR3 is TGTGCCAGTAGTACGAGACAGGGTTTGAGGGAGACCCAGTACTTC.

This rearrangement joins TRBV5-1 to TRBJ2-3; 10 bases fit TRBD2. The germline V gene encodes CDR1 SGHRS and CDR2 YFSETQ. The CDR3 length is 15 residues. The ends lost 4 bases at V and 5 bases at J; junction bases unmatched: 7. CDR3 sequence reads: CASSAGTSDVDTQYF. The CDR3 DNA follows: TGCGCCAGCAGCGCCGGGACTAGCGATGTAGATACGCAGTATTTT. The whole variable domain, filled in from reference TRBV5-1 and TRBJ2-3, reads KAGVTQTPRYLIKTRGQQVTLSCSPISGHRSVSWYQQTPGQGLQFLFEYFSETQRNKGNFPGRFSGRQFSNSRSEMNVSTLELGDSALYLCASSAGTSDVDTQYFGPGTRLTVL.

This clone was recorded once. This sequence joins TRBV7-2 and TRBJ1-5, with 8 positions matching TRBD1. CDR1 and CDR2 from the germline V gene are SGHTA and FQGNSA. This CDR3 spans 15 amino acids. Trimming at V came to 2 bases and at J to 1 base, leaving 1 base not matched to a gene. As DNA, the CDR3 is TGTGCCAGCAGCTTATGGACAGGGAGCAATCAGCCCCAGCATTTT. Its translation: CASSLWTGSNQPQHF.

This clone has at least ten counts. V and J are TRBV2 and TRBJ1-1, with 8 bases fitting TRBD1. Germline values: CDR1 SNHLY, CDR2 FYNNEI. V shed 4 bases, J shed 5 bases, and the junction held 9 bases outside the gene matches. This CDR3 is built from 15 residues. The CDR3: CASSVGRGLMTEAFF. The CDR3 DNA follows: TGTGCCAGCAGTGTAGGCAGGGGGCTGATGACTGAAGCTTTCTTT.

The gene calls are TRBV4-2 and TRBJ2-7; D perhaps matches TRBD2 (6 bases). V gave up 0 bases and J gave up 2 bases, with 14 bases separating them. Germline V gene data show CDR1 as LGHNA and CDR2 as YNFKEQ. CDR3 size: 16 residues. In DNA, the CDR3 is TGTGCCAGCAGCCAAGACACCAGCGGGCCGACCTACGAGCAGTACTTC. This translates into CASSQDTSGPTYEQYF.

This chain uses TRBV10-3 with TRBJ2-5, with TRBD1 matching over 7 bases. Germline CDR1 and CDR2: ENHRY and SYGVKD. This CDR3 has 15 residues. Germline trimming cut 5 bases from V and 1 base from J; bases unmatched to any gene: 7. CDR3 residues: CAISTSGTAQETQYF. The CDR3 bases are TGTGCCATCAGTACATCCGGGACAGCCCAAGAGACCCAGTACTTC.

This clone has just one count. The chain has TRBV5-1 and TRBJ2-7; D is possibly TRBD2 (5 bases). Trimming took off 0 bases at V and 0 bases at J, with 13 bases between the two ends. The CDR3 consists of 16 residues. Germline lookup yields CDR1 SGHRS and CDR2 YFSETQ. CDR3 sequence: CASSLGQTKSSYEQYF. As DNA, the CDR3 is TGCGCCAGCAGCTTGGGGCAGACTAAAAGCTCCTACGAGCAGTACTTC.

The gene calls are TRBV2 and TRBJ1-1; unclear D gene. The V end was cut by 2 bases, the J end by 1 base, with 8 bases between. Germline loops: CDR1 SNHLY, CDR2 FYNNEI. CDR3 size: 14 residues. The CDR3 region has the DNA TGTGCCAGCAGTGAATATCTGTCGAACACTGAAGCTTTCTTT. It codes for CASSEYLSNTEAFF.

A single count supports this clone. The chain uses TRBV19 and TRBJ2-3; D remains unclear. The germline V gene has CDR1 LNHDA and CDR2 SQIVND (reference sequence). The CDR3 has 15 residues. Trimming took off 5 bases at V and 2 bases at J, with 14 bases between the two ends. The CDR3 here is CASSVAGSYTDTQYF. CDR3 coding DNA: TGTGCCAGTAGTGTCGCCGGTTCGTACACAGATACGCAGTATTTT.

The rearrangement joins TRBV5-4 to TRBJ2-3, with D tentatively TRBD1 (6 bases). This CDR3 contains 16 residues. The V gene lost 4 bases and the J gene lost 5 bases, with 20 bases spanning the gap. Germline lookup yields CDR1 SGHNT and CDR2 YYREEE (reference sequence). The CDR3 DNA sequence: TGTGCCAGCAGCGGGGGCGGCCTCGGGGCGGGAGATACGCAGTATTTT. Translation gives CASSGGGLGAGDTQYF.